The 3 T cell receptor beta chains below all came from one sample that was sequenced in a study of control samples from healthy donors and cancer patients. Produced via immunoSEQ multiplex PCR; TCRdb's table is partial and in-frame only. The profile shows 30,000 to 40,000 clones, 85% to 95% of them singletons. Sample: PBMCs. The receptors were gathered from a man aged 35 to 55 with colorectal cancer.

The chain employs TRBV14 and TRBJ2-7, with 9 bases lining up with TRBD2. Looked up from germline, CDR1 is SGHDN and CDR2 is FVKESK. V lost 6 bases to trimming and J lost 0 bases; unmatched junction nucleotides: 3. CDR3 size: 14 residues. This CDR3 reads CASRASGDSYEQYF. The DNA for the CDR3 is TGTGCCAGCAGGGCTAGCGGGGACTCCTACGAGCAGTACTTC.

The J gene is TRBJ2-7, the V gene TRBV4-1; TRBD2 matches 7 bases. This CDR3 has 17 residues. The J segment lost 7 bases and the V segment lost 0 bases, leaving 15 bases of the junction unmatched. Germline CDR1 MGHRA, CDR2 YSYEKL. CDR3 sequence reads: CASSQEAGTPTPGEQYF. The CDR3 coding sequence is TGCGCCAGCAGCCAAGAAGCGGGAACACCCACCCCGGGGGAGCAGTACTTC.

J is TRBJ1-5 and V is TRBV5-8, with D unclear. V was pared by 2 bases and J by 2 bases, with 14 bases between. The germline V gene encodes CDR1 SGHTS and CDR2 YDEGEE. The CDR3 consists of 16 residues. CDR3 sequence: CASSLRTAGGNQPQHF. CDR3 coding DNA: TGTGCCAGCAGCTTACGGACTGCAGGTGGCAATCAGCCCCAGCATTTT.